The rows below give T cell receptor beta chains drawn from one sample of a study of T-cell reconstitution after alpha-beta-depleted transplantation in children. MiXCR, run by TCRdb on the PCR reads, gives a single entry per CDR3 protein. The sample includes about 830,000 distinct CDR3 sequences, roughly 15% seen only once; the top ten take 5%. The material was PBMCs, mostly from graft donor cells, obtained 360 days after TCRalphabeta/CD19-depleted stem cell transplant. These receptors were collected from a male patient aged 5 to 17 who had a stem cell transplant for acute lymphoblastic leukemia, so the T cells may come from the graft donor. Each CDR3 is given with its conserved first and last residue. A D gene is named only where the DNA matches it firmly. Not all rows give a size; the values are once, few, many and, for expanded clones, a class.

v_call: TRBV27
j_call: TRBJ2-7
clone_size: NA
d_call: NA
cdr3_aa: CASRWTVMGEQYF
cdr3_nt: TGTGCCAGCCGTTGGACGGTAATGGGGGAGCAGTACTTC

v_call: TRBV20-1
j_call: TRBJ1-4
clone_size: few
d_call: NA
cdr3_aa: CSARTSPRGEVAEKLFF
cdr3_nt: TGCAGTGCTAGGACCTCCCCCAGGGGCGAGGTTGCTGAAAAACTGTTTTTT

v_call: TRBV5-1
j_call: TRBJ1-2
clone_size: NA
d_call: NA
cdr3_aa: CASSLAVQALAGYTF
cdr3_nt: TGCGCCAGCAGCTTGGCGGTACAGGCCCTTGCGGGCTACACCTTC

v_call: TRBV5-5
j_call: TRBJ1-5
clone_size: NA
d_call: NA
cdr3_aa: CASSWGVTAQPQHF
cdr3_nt: TGTGCCAGCAGCTGGGGGGTTACGGCTCAGCCCCAGCATTTT

v_call: TRBV5-6
j_call: TRBJ2-3
clone_size: NA
d_call: NA
cdr3_aa: CASSLDSGHSSNTQYF
cdr3_nt: TGTGCCAGCAGCTTGGATTCAGGGCACTCTTCTAATACGCAGTATTTT

v_call: TRBV12-3/TRBV12-4
j_call: TRBJ2-2
clone_size: NA
d_call: NA
cdr3_aa: CASSFLLAGTGELFF
cdr3_nt: TGTGCCAGCAGTTTTCTCTTGGCGGGTACCGGGGAGCTGTTTTTT

v_call: TRBV10-3
j_call: TRBJ2-1
clone_size: few
d_call: NA
cdr3_aa: CAISRLGNEQFF
cdr3_nt: TGTGCCATCTCTCGGTTGGGCAATGAGCAGTTCTTC

v_call: TRBV11-3
j_call: TRBJ1-3
clone_size: few
d_call: NA
cdr3_aa: CASSTESGNTIYF
cdr3_nt: TGTGCCAGCAGCACGGAATCTGGAAACACCATATATTTT

v_call: TRBV5-6
j_call: TRBJ2-7
clone_size: many
d_call: NA
cdr3_aa: CASSLTVNPWEQYF
cdr3_nt: TGTGCCAGCAGCCTCACTGTTAACCCCTGGGAGCAGTACTTC

v_call: TRBV27
j_call: TRBJ2-7
clone_size: many
d_call: NA
cdr3_aa: CASWAGGIFHEQYF
cdr3_nt: TGTGCCAGCTGGGCCGGGGGTATATTCCACGAGCAGTACTTC

v_call: TRBV10-2
j_call: TRBJ2-7
clone_size: many
d_call: NA
cdr3_aa: CASSGDGGHHYEQYF
cdr3_nt: TGCGCCAGCAGTGGGGATGGGGGACACCACTACGAGCAGTACTTC

v_call: TRBV5-1
j_call: TRBJ2-1
clone_size: NA
d_call: NA
cdr3_aa: CASSVYGGSSGEQFF
cdr3_nt: TGCGCCAGCAGCGTCTACGGGGGAAGCTCAGGTGAGCAGTTCTTC

v_call: TRBV20-1
j_call: TRBJ2-7
clone_size: few
d_call: NA
cdr3_aa: CSARDRLNEQYF
cdr3_nt: TGCAGTGCTAGAGACCGACTAAACGAGCAGTACTTC

v_call: TRBV11-3
j_call: TRBJ2-5
clone_size: few
d_call: TRBD1
cdr3_aa: CASSHGTGRRQETQYF
cdr3_nt: TGTGCCAGCAGCCATGGGACAGGGAGGCGCCAAGAGACCCAGTACTTC

v_call: TRBV14
j_call: TRBJ2-1
clone_size: few
d_call: TRBD2
cdr3_aa: CASRQRGSPYNEQFF
cdr3_nt: TGTGCCAGCAGACAGCGGGGGAGCCCCTACAATGAGCAGTTCTTC

v_call: TRBV21-1
j_call: TRBJ1-4
clone_size: NA
d_call: NA
cdr3_aa: CASSTLDRGNEKLFF
cdr3_nt: TGTGCCAGCAGCACCTTGGACAGGGGTAATGAAAAACTGTTTTTT

v_call: TRBV30
j_call: TRBJ1-1
clone_size: NA
d_call: NA
cdr3_aa: CAWRATGNTEAFF
cdr3_nt: TGTGCCTGGAGAGCAACAGGGAACACTGAAGCTTTCTTT

v_call: TRBV27
j_call: TRBJ2-3
clone_size: few
d_call: TRBD2
cdr3_aa: CASSYRTSGTPSTDTQYF
cdr3_nt: TGTGCCAGCAGTTATCGGACTAGCGGGACTCCTAGCACAGATACGCAGTATTTT

v_call: TRBV7-2
j_call: TRBJ2-2
clone_size: few
d_call: NA
cdr3_aa: CASSTRDFYTGELFF
cdr3_nt: TGTGCCAGCAGTACCCGGGACTTTTACACCGGGGAGCTGTTTTTT

v_call: TRBV10-3
j_call: TRBJ2-7
clone_size: NA
d_call: TRBD2
cdr3_aa: CAISESGGFYEQYF
cdr3_nt: TGTGCCATCAGTGAAAGCGGGGGATTCTACGAGCAGTACTTC

v_call: TRBV29-1
j_call: TRBJ2-7
clone_size: NA
d_call: TRBD2
cdr3_aa: CSFVAWGASGGYEQYF
cdr3_nt: TGCAGCTTCGTTGCGTGGGGAGCTAGCGGAGGTTACGAGCAGTACTTC

v_call: TRBV12-3/TRBV12-4
j_call: TRBJ1-1
clone_size: NA
d_call: TRBD1
cdr3_aa: CASSPGQQKGPNTEAFF
cdr3_nt: TGTGCCAGCAGCCCGGGACAGCAAAAAGGTCCGAACACTGAAGCTTTCTTT

v_call: TRBV20-1
j_call: TRBJ1-5
clone_size: few
d_call: NA
cdr3_aa: CSARDGQSNQPQHF
cdr3_nt: TGCAGTGCTAGAGATGGACAGAGCAATCAGCCCCAGCATTTT

v_call: TRBV18
j_call: TRBJ1-3
clone_size: NA
d_call: NA
cdr3_aa: CASSPAASATGPGNTIYF
cdr3_nt: TGTGCCAGCTCACCAGCGGCTTCTGCGACAGGACCTGGAAACACCATATATTTT

v_call: TRBV20-1
j_call: TRBJ2-5
clone_size: many
d_call: NA
cdr3_aa: CSASKVPGLLQETQYF
cdr3_nt: TGCAGTGCTTCCAAGGTCCCCGGACTACTCCAAGAGACCCAGTACTTC

v_call: TRBV5-6
j_call: TRBJ1-5
clone_size: NA
d_call: NA
cdr3_aa: CASSLTGTKNQPQHF
cdr3_nt: TGTGCCAGCAGCCTCACGGGGACGAAGAATCAGCCCCAGCATTTT

v_call: TRBV29-1
j_call: TRBJ2-6
clone_size: few
d_call: NA
cdr3_aa: CSVDRDSGANVLTF
cdr3_nt: TGCAGCGTTGATAGGGACTCTGGGGCCAACGTCCTGACTTTC